Described below is a single T cell receptor (beta chain) sequence and its context. Its antigen is currently unknown. Treatment indicated: oral pan-JAK inhibitor, 5-10 mg twice daily. Per germline, CDR1 SGHDN and CDR2 FVKESK. CDR3 length: 14 amino acids. V trimming: 6 bases; J trimming: 6 bases; junction bases outside the gene matches: 8. The sample belongs to a study of CD8+ T cells in alopecia areata. Looking at the study overall: Patients took tofacitinib for 6 to 18 months, followed by 6 drug-free months. Findings and caveats of the study: Many expanded lesional clones stayed in scalp and blood while on tofacitinib. Among the top 100, expanded CD8+ clones, as well as scalp clonality, were significantly decreased by tofacitinib.

Extracted from the samples, RNA was reverse transcribed into cDNA to serve as the sequencing template. Sequencing used immunoSEQ multiplex PCR; TCRdb keeps in-frame clones, though not all of them. The table shows roughly 190,000 clones, with about three fifths occurring only once. The genes are TRBV14 and TRBJ2-1, with 7 bases identical to TRBD1. The sample consisted of CD4+ T cells sorted from blood, taken at week 4, from a patient treated with tofacitinib. The source of this sequence is a human donor with alopecia areata. CDR3 sequence reads: CASSRGGLVNEQFF. As DNA, the CDR3 is TGTGCCAGCAGTCGAGGGGGCCTTGTCAATGAGCAGTTCTTC.